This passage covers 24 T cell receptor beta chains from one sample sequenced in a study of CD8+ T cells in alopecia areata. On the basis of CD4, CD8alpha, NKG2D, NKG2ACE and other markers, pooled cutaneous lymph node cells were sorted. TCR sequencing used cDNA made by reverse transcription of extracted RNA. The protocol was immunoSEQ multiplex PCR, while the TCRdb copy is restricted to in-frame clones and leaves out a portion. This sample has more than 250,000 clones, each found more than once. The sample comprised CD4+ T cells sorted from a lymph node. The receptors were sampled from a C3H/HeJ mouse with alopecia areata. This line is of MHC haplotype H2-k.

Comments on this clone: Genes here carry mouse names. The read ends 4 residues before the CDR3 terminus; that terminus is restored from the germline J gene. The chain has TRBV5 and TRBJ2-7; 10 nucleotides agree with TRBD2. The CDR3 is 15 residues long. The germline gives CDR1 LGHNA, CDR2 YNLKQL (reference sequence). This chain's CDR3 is CASSQDVGLGYEQYF. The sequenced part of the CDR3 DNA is TGTGCCAGCAGCCAAGATGTGGGACTGGGGTAT.

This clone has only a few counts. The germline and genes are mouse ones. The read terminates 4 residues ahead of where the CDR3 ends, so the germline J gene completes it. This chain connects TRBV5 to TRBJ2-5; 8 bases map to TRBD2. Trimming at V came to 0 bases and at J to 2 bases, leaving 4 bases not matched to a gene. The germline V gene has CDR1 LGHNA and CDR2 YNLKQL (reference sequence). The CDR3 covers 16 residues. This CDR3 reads CASSQDWGGFQDTQYF. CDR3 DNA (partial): TGTGCCAGCAGCCAAGATTGGGGGGGTTTCCAAGAC.

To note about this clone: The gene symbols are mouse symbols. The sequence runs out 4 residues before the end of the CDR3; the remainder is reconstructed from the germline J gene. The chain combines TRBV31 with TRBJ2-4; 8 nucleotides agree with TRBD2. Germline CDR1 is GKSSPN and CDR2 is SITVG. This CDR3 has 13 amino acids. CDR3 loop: CAWSRTGLNTLYF. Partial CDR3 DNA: TGTGCCTGGAGTCGGACTGGGCTAAAC.

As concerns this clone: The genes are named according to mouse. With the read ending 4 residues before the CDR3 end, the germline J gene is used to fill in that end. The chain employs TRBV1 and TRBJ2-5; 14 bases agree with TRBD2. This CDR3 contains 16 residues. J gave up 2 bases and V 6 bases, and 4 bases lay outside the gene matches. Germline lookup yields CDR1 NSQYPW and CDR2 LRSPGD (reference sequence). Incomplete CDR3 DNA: TGCACCTGCAGACCGGGACTGGGGGGGCGCCAAGAC. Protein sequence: CTCRPGLGGRQD. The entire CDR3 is CTCRPGLGGRQDTQYF.

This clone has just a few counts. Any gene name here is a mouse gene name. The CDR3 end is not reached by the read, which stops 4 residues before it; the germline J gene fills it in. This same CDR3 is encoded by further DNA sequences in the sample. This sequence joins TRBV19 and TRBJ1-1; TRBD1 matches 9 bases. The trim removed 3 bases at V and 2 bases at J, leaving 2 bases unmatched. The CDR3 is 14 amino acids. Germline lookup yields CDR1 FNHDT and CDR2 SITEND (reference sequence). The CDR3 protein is CASSKQGANTEVFF. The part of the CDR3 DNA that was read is TGTGCCAGCAGTAAACAGGGGGCCAACACA.

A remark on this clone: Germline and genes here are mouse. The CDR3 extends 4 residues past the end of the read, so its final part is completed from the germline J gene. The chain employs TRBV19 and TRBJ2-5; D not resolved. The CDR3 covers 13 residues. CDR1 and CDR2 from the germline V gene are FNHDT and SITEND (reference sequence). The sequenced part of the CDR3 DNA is TGTGCCAGCAGTATGAACTACCGGGAC. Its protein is CASSMNYRD. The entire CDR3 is CASSMNYRDTQYF.

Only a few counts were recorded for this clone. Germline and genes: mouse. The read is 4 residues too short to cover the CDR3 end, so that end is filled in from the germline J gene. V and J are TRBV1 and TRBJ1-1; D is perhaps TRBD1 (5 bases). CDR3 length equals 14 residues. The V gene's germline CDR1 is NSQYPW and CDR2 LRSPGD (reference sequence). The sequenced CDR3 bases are TGCACCTGCAGTGCAGATCTGGGGGGGACA. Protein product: CTCSADLGGT. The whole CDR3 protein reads CTCSADLGGTEVFF.

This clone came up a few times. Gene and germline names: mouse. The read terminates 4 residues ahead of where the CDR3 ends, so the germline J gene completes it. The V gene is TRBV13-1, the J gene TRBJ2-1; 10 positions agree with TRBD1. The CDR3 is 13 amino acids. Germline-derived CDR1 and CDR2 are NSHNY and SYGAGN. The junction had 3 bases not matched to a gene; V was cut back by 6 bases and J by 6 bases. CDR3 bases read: TGTGCCAGCACCGGGACAGGGGCTGCT. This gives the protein CASTGTGAA. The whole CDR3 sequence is CASTGTGAAEQFF.

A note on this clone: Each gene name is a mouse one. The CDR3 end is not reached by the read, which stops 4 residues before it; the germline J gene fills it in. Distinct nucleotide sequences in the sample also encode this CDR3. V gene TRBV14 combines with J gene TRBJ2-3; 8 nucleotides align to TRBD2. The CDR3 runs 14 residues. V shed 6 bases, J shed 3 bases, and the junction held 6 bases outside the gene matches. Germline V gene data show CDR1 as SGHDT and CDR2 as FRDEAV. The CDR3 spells CASNPTGGAETLYF. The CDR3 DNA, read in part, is TGTGCCAGCAATCCAACTGGGGGAGCAGAA.

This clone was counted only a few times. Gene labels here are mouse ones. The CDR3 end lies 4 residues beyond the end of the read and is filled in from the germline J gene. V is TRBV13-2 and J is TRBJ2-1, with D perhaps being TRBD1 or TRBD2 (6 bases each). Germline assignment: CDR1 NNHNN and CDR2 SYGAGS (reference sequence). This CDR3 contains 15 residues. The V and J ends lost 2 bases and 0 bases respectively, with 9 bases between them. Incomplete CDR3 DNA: TGTGCCAGCGGTGAGGGGGCTCCTAACTATGCT. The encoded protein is CASGEGAPNYA. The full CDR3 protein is CASGEGAPNYAEQFF.

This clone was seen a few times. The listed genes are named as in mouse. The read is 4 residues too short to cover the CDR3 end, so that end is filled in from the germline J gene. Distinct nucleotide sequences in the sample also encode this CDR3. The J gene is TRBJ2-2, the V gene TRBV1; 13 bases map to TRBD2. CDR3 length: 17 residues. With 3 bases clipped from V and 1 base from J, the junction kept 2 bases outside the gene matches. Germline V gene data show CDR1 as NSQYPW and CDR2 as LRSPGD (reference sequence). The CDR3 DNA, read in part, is TGCACCTGCAGTGCGGGGACTGGGGGGGAAAACACCGGG. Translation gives CTCSAGTGGENTG. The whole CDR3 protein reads CTCSAGTGGENTGQLYF.

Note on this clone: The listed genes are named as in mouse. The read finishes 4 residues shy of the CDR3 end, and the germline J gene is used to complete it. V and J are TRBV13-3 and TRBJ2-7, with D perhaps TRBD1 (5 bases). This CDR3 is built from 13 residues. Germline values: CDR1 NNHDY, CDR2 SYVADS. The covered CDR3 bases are TGTGCCAGCAGTGATAAGGACAATTAT. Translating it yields CASSDKDNY. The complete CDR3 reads CASSDKDNYEQYF.

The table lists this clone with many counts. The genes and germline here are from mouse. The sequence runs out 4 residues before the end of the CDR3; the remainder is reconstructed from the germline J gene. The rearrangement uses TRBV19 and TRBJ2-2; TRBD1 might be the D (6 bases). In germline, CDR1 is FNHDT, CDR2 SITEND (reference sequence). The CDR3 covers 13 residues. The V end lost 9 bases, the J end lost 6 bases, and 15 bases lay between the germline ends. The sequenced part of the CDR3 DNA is TGTGCCACCCTTCTCCACAGGGCCGGG. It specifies CATLLHRAG. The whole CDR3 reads CATLLHRAGQLYF.

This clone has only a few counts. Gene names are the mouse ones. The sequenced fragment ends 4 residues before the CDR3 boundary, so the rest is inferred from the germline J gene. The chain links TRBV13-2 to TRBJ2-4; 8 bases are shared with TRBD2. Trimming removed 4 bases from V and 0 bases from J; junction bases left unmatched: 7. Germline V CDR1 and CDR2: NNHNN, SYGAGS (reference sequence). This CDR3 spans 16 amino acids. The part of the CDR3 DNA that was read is TGTGCCAGCGGTCAACGGGGGGGCGGGAGTCAAAAC. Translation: CASGQRGGGSQN. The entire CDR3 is CASGQRGGGSQNTLYF.

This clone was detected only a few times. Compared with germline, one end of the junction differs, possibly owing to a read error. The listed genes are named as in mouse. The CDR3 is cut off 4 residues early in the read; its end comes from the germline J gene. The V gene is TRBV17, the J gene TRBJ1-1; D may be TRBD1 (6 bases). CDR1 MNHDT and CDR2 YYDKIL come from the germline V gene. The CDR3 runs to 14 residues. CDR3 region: CTSSWDNANTEVFF. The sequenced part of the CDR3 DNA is TGTACTAGCAGTTGGGACAATGCAAACACA.

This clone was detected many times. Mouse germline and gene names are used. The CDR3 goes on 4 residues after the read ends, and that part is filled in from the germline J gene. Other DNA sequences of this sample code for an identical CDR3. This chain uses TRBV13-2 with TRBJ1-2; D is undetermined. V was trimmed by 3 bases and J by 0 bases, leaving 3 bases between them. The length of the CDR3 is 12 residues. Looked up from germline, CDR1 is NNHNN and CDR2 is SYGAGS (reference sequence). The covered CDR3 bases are TGTGCCAGCGGTGCAGCAAACTCC. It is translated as CASGAANS. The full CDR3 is CASGAANSDYTF.

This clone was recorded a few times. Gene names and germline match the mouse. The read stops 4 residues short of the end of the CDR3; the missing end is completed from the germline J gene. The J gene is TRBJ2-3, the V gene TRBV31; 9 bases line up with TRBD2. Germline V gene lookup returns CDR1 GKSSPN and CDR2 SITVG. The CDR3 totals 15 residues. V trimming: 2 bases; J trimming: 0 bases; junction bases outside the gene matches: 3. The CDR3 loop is CAWSFGGASAETLYF. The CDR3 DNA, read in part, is TGTGCCTGGAGTTTTGGGGGGGCTAGTGCAGAA.

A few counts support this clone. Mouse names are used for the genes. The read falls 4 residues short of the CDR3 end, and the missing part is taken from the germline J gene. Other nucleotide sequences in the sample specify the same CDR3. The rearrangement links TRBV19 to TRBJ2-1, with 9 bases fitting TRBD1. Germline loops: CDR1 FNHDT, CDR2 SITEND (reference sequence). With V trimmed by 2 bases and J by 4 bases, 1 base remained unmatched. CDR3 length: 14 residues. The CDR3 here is CASSIGTGYAEQFF. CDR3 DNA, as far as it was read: TGTGCCAGCAGTATCGGGACAGGGTATGCT.

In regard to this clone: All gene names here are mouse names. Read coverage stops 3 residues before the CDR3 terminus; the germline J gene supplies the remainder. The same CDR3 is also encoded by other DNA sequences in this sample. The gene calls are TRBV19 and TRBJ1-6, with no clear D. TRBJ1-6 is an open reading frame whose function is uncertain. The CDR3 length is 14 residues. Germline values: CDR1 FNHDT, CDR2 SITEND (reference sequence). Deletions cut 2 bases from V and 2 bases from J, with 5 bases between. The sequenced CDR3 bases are TGTGCCAGCAGTATTACAACCTATAATTCGCCC. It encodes CASSITTYNSP. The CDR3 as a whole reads CASSITTYNSPLYF.

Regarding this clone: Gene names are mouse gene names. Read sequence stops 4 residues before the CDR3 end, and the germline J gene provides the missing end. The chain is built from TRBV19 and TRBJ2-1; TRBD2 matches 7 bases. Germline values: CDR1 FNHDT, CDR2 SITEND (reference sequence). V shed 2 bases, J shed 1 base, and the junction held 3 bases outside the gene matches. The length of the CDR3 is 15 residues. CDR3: CASSIGGMNYAEQFF. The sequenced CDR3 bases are TGTGCCAGCAGTATTGGGGGGATGAACTATGCT.

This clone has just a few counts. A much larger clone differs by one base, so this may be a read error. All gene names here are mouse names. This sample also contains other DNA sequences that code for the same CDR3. CDR3: CAWSLGTGQLYF. The CDR3 DNA, read in part, is TGTGCCTGGAGTCTGGGGACCGGG. The chain uses TRBV31 and TRBJ2-2; D is unclear. The read is 4 residues too short to cover the CDR3 end, so that end is filled in from the germline J gene. The CDR3 runs to 12 residues. Germline V gene data show CDR1 as GKSSPN and CDR2 as SITVG. V lost 0 bases and J 5 bases, leaving 4 bases between the germline ends.

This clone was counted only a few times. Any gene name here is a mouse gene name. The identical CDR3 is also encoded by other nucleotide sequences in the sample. The CDR3 bases that were read are TGTGCCAGCAACCGGGACAGGGGTAACTATGCT. It is translated as CASNRDRGNYA. The entire CDR3 is CASNRDRGNYAEQFF. The chain has TRBV19 and TRBJ2-1; TRBD1 matches at 10 bases. The DNA ends 4 residues before the CDR3 does, and the rest of the CDR3 is filled in from the germline J gene. The trim removed 6 bases at V and 0 bases at J, leaving 3 bases unmatched. This CDR3 has 15 amino acids. CDR1 FNHDT and CDR2 SITEND come from the germline V gene (reference sequence).

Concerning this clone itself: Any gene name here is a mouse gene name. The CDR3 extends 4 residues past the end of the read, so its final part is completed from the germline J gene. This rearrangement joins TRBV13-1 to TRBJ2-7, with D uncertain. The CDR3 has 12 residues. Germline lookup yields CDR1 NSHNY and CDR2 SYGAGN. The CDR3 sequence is CASSEPRDEQYF. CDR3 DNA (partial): TGTGCCAGCAGTGAACCCAGAGAT.

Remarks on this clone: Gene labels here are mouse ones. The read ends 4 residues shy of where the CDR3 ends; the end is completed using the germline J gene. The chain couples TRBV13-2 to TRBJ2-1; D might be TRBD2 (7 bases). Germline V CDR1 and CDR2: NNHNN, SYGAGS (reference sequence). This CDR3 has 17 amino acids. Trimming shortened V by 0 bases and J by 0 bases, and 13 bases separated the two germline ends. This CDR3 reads CASGDAKGGNNYAEQFF. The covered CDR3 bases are TGTGCCAGCGGTGATGCGAAGGGGGGGAATAACTATGCT.